This T cell receptor beta chain was observed in a study of CD8 T cells in ankylosing spondylitis. Findings and caveats of the study: Certain motif variants had earlier appeared in reactive arthritis synovial fluid and blood. Clones tied to disease were said to be significantly enriched in matched ankylosing spondylitis synovial fluid. Clones linked to the disease showed a CD8+ phenotype. They occurred at relatively low frequencies in peripheral blood. It appeared that ankylosing spondylitis blood was characterized by a TCR beta motif of under ten highly homologous variants.

The CDR3 length is 15 residues. V lost 0 bases to trimming and J lost 0 bases, with 8 bases between them. It was by quantitative 5'-RACE with molecular barcodes that TCR beta libraries were made. TCRdb re-derived calls from the 5' RACE reads in MiXCR, one entry per CDR3 protein. The profile shows over 600,000 distinct CDR3 sequences, roughly 19% of them singletons. The sample holds a few counts of this clonotype. Its antigen remains unidentified. The chain combines TRBV12-3 or TRBV12-4 with TRBJ1-1; no clear D gene. The sequencing input was blood, either unsorted or a sorted T cell fraction (not recorded which). The TCR was taken from a male donor with ankylosing spondylitis. The DNA of the CDR3 is TGTGCCAGCAGTTTAGCGGGGAGCGTGAACACTGAAGCTTTCTTT. Translated, it gives CASSLAGSVNTEAFF.